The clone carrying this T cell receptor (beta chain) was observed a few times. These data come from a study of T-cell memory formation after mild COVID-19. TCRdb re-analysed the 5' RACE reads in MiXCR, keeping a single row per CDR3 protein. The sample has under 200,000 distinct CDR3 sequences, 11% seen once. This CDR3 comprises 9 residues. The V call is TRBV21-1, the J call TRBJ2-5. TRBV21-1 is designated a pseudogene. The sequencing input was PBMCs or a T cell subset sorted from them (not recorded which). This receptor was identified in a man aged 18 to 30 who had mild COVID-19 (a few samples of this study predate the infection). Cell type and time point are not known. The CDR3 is CASARAQYF. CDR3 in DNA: TGTGCCAGCGCTCGGGCCCAGTACTTC.